This T cell receptor beta chain was sequenced for a study of shared clonotypes between healthy human individuals. Naive CD45RA+ and memory CD45RA-negative subsets were split from CD4+ cells. The CDR3 totals 17 residues. Around 220 ng DNA, approximately 31,000 T cell genomes, went into each sorted-subset replicate PCR. Some clones are missing from TCRdb's copy, which holds only in-frame ones; the method was immunoSEQ multiplex PCR. The table lists approximately 1.4 million clones, 95% to 99% of them singletons. The receptor comes from a man between 25 and 39 years old in good health. Sequencing was performed on naive CD4+ T cells sorted from blood. Described subset: CD45RA+ positively selected. This chain uses TRBV21-1 with TRBJ2-1; the table names TRBD1, a call not compared with the DNA. TRBV21-1 is noted as a pseudogene. Here the CDR3 reads CASRSIRTGISYNEQFF. CDR3 coding DNA: TGTGCCAGCAGATCTATTAGGACAGGGATCTCCTACAATGAGCAGTTCTTC.